This entry is about one T cell receptor beta chain. The study ran the assay at deep level. Method: immunoSEQ multiplex PCR; TCRdb's copy keeps in-frame clones and lacks some. This sample has more than 400,000 clones; around 73% occur once, and the top ten carry around 12%. The source of the sample is a study of shared clonotypes between healthy human individuals. The CDR3 sequence is 13 residues long. Germline assignment: CDR1 ENHRY and CDR2 SYGVKD. The germline V and J ends were trimmed by 10 bases and 2 bases, with 15 bases remaining between them. The genes are TRBV10-3 and TRBJ2-7; D remains unclear. Material for sequencing was PBMCs. This sequence was found in a woman in her 40s in good health. Some clones in this sample may be carry-over from other donors' samples. The CDR3 spells CATTVSTTYEQYF. The CDR3 DNA reads as TGTGCCACCACAGTTTCGACAACCTACGAGCAGTACTTC.